The rows below give T cell receptor beta chains drawn from one sample of a study of shared clonotypes between healthy human individuals. Repertoires were generated with immunoSEQ multiplex PCR, while TCRdb's copy carries only in-frame clones and drops some. The data show some 2,100,000 clones, approximately 95% seen once. The sequencing input was naive CD4+ T cells sorted from blood. These receptors originate from a man in his late teens or twenties in good health. CDR3s include the opening cysteine and the closing phenylalanine or tryptophan. The D gene is left open where the match is weak. Not all rows give a size; the values are once, few, many and, for expanded clones, a class.

d_gene,v_gene,j_gene,abundance,CDR3aa,CDR3nt
.,TRBV6-4,TRBJ2-2,.,CASSDEGAGELFF,TGTGCCAGCAGTGACGAAGGGGCCGGGGAGCTGTTTTTT
.,TRBV11-3,TRBJ2-1,.,CASSLDLWGEDNEQFF,TGTGCCAGCAGCTTAGATTTGTGGGGAGAGGACAATGAGCAGTTCTTC
.,TRBV28,TRBJ2-6,once,CASIARGSGANVLTF,TGTGCCAGCATAGCCAGGGGCTCTGGGGCCAACGTCCTGACTTTC
TRBD2,TRBV2,TRBJ2-5,.,CASSGGLAGLETQYF,TGTGCCAGCAGCGGGGGACTAGCGGGGTTAGAGACCCAGTACTTC
.,TRBV10-3,TRBJ2-3,.,CAISESMLSKADTQYF,TGTGCCATCAGTGAGTCCATGCTTTCTAAGGCAGATACGCAGTATTTT
.,TRBV10-2,TRBJ1-5,few,CASSPGQRDQPQHF,TGCGCCAGCAGTCCTGGCCAGAGAGATCAGCCCCAGCATTTT
.,TRBV5-1,TRBJ2-7,once,CASSQLTSSPYEQYF,TGCGCCAGCAGCCAATTGACTTCTTCCCCCTACGAGCAGTACTTC
TRBD1,TRBV4-1,TRBJ2-2,.,CASSLGTETGLNGELFF,TGCGCCAGCAGCCTGGGGACCGAGACAGGGCTTAACGGGGAGCTGTTTTTT
.,TRBV7-9,TRBJ1-2,once,CASSQGTTIYGYTF,TGTGCCAGCAGCCAGGGGACCACGATCTATGGCTACACCTTC
TRBD2,TRBV10-2,TRBJ2-3,.,CASSLRLAGQGRLSTDTQYF,TGCGCCAGCAGTCTTCGACTAGCGGGTCAAGGTCGACTTAGCACAGATACGCAGTATTTT
TRBD1,TRBV25-1,TRBJ2-1,.,CASSDRGFYNEQFF,TGTGCCAGCAGCGACAGGGGATTCTACAATGAGCAGTTCTTC
.,TRBV6-5,TRBJ1-5,.,CASSYGSLNQPQHF,TGTGCCAGCAGTTACGGCAGCCTCAATCAGCCCCAGCATTTT
.,TRBV5-1,TRBJ2-6,.,CASSLWGQGANVLTF,TGCGCCAGCAGCTTATGGGGGCAGGGGGCCAACGTCCTGACTTTC
.,TRBV7-9,TRBJ2-7,.,CASSNWDGSYEQYF,TGTGCCAGCAGCAACTGGGACGGATCCTACGAGCAGTACTTC
.,TRBV5-6,TRBJ1-2,.,CASSSGTLNYGYTF,TGTGCCAGCAGCTCGGGGACTCTTAACTATGGCTACACCTTC
.,TRBV7-9,TRBJ2-7,.,CASSRTTMEQYF,TGTGCCAGCAGCCGGACTACAATGGAGCAGTACTTC
.,TRBV5-1,TRBJ1-1,.,CASSSEYASPEAFF,TGCGCCAGCAGCTCGGAATATGCATCTCCTGAAGCTTTCTTT
TRBD2,TRBV10-1,TRBJ2-1,.,CASSDSGVSYNEQFF,TGCGCCAGCAGTGATAGCGGGGTCTCCTACAATGAGCAGTTCTTC
.,TRBV30,TRBJ1-5,.,CAWSDGGGQPQHF,TGTGCCTGGAGTGACGGGGGAGGGCAGCCCCAGCATTTT
.,TRBV4-2,TRBJ1-1,.,CASSYLGVNTEAFF,TGTGCCAGCAGCTACCTTGGAGTGAACACTGAAGCTTTCTTT
TRBD1,TRBV18,TRBJ2-3,.,CASSPATGKGGTQYF,TGTGCCAGCTCACCAGCGACAGGGAAAGGGGGTACGCAGTATTTT
.,TRBV30,TRBJ1-6,.,CAWSGITVDNSPLHF,TGTGCCTGGAGTGGGATAACAGTAGATAATTCACCCCTCCACTTT
TRBD2,TRBV12-5,TRBJ2-1,.,CASRLGSSGRARNNEQFF,TGTGCTAGTCGTCTAGGGTCTAGCGGGAGGGCCCGCAACAATGAGCAGTTCTTC
TRBD1,TRBV9,TRBJ2-2,.,CASRGTVYTGELFF,TGTGCCAGCAGAGGGACAGTGTACACCGGGGAGCTGTTTTTT
.,TRBV6-5,TRBJ2-7,.,CASSRGSPRYEQYF,TGTGCCAGCAGCAGGGGTTCCCCGAGGTACGAGCAGTACTTC
.,TRBV5-6,TRBJ1-2,.,CASSLRGRNYGYTF,TGTGCCAGCAGCTTGAGGGGGAGAAACTATGGCTACACCTTC
.,TRBV11-2,TRBJ1-2,.,CASSLDFQEYYGYTF,TGTGCCAGCAGCCTAGATTTCCAGGAGTACTATGGCTACACCTTC
.,TRBV19,TRBJ1-6,.,CASSQEEVSPLHF,TGTGCCAGTAGTCAGGAAGAGGTTTCACCCCTCCACTTT
.,TRBV7-9,TRBJ2-1,.,CASLLDWGNEQFF,TGTGCCAGCCTCCTTGACTGGGGGAATGAGCAGTTCTTC
.,TRBV6-1,TRBJ1-1,.,CASRSLLNTEAFF,TGTGCCAGCAGGTCACTGTTGAACACTGAAGCTTTCTTT
.,TRBV5-1,TRBJ1-1,.,CASSPNSYTEAFF,TGCGCCAGCAGCCCAAACAGTTACACTGAAGCTTTCTTT
TRBD1,TRBV6-5,TRBJ1-6,.,CASSYGTGDSPLHF,TGTGCCAGCAGTTACGGGACAGGGGACTCACCCCTCCACTTT
.,TRBV6-5,TRBJ1-1,.,CASTGGGITEAFF,TGTGCCAGCACCGGGGGGGGGATCACTGAAGCTTTCTTT
TRBD2,TRBV7-8,TRBJ2-5,.,CASSFGGVQETQYF,TGTGCCAGCAGCTTCGGGGGGGTTCAAGAGACCCAGTACTTC
TRBD2,TRBV30,TRBJ2-1,.,CAWSTYVGGGIMKEQFF,TGTGCCTGGAGTACTTATGTTGGGGGAGGGATAATGAAGGAGCAGTTCTTC
.,TRBV7-2,TRBJ2-2,.,CASSLMRPGELFF,TGTGCCAGCAGCTTAATGCGACCCGGGGAGCTGTTTTTT
.,TRBV15,TRBJ1-6,.,CATSSQGQGTLHF,TGTGCCACCAGCAGTCAGGGTCAGGGGACCCTCCACTTT
TRBD1,TRBV28,TRBJ1-5,.,CASSLPTGVNSNQPQHF,TGTGCCAGCAGTTTACCAACAGGGGTAAATAGCAATCAGCCCCAGCATTTT
.,TRBV9,TRBJ1-4,.,CASSAGAEKLFF,TGTGCCAGCAGCGCTGGGGCGGAAAAACTGTTTTTT
TRBD1,TRBV29-1,TRBJ1-4,.,CSAKTGTTTNEKLFF,TGCAGCGCCAAGACAGGGACTACAACTAATGAAAAACTGTTTTTT
TRBD2,TRBV10-1,TRBJ2-3,.,CASSLPGLGTDTQYF,TGCGCCAGCAGCCTCCCGGGACTAGGAACAGATACGCAGTATTTT
TRBD1,TRBV29-1,TRBJ2-3,.,CSVLDRGSTDTQYF,TGCAGCGTTTTAGACAGGGGAAGCACAGATACGCAGTATTTT
.,TRBV28,TRBJ2-3,.,CASRVDTDTQYF,TGTGCCAGCAGAGTAGACACAGATACGCAGTATTTT
.,TRBV6-1,TRBJ1-4,.,CASSEHSLKLFF,TGTGCCAGCAGTGAACATAGTCTAAAACTGTTTTTT
.,TRBV7-2,TRBJ2-7,.,CASSFAGSYEQYF,TGTGCCAGCAGCTTCGCAGGGTCTTACGAGCAGTACTTC
.,TRBV5-4,TRBJ2-1,.,CASSKDPSSYNEQFF,TGTGCCAGCAGCAAGGACCCGAGCTCCTACAATGAGCAGTTCTTC
TRBD1,TRBV11-2,TRBJ1-4,.,CASSTRGQVNRANEKLFF,TGTGCCAGCAGCACGCGGGGACAGGTCAACCGAGCTAATGAAAAACTGTTTTTT
.,TRBV6-6,TRBJ1-2,.,CASSYVTRGQGGYTF,TGTGCCAGCAGTTACGTGACACGGGGCCAGGGCGGCTACACCTTC
TRBD1,TRBV5-1,TRBJ2-7,.,CASSHGQGAPQSNEQYF,TGCGCCAGCAGCCACGGACAGGGGGCACCACAGTCCAACGAGCAGTACTTC
.,TRBV10-1,TRBJ2-3,once,CASSESSRGVDTQYF,TGCGCCAGCAGTGAGTCGAGTAGGGGAGTAGATACGCAGTATTTT
.,TRBV7-8,TRBJ2-7,.,CASSLRGPSSYEQYF,TGTGCCAGCAGCCTTAGGGGCCCGAGCTCCTACGAGCAGTACTTC
TRBD1,TRBV11-3,TRBJ2-5,.,CASSLGRDRLSETQYF,TGTGCCAGCAGCTTAGGACGGGACAGGTTATCGGAGACCCAGTACTTC
.,TRBV11-2,TRBJ2-5,.,CASSFVKRVETQYF,TGTGCCAGCAGCTTCGTGAAAAGGGTAGAGACCCAGTACTTC